This T cell receptor (beta chain) was captured in a study of PD-1 blockade in classical Hodgkin lymphoma. Profiling relied on immunoSEQ multiplex PCR, and the TCRdb table lists in-frame clones only, not all of them. The table shows tens of thousands of clones, with around 90% occurring only once. A note on this clone: Antigen unknown.

The study, taken as a whole, reports: Diversity in CD4+ TCRs, unlike that measured in CD8+ TCRs, had risen significantly by C4D1.

Stated time point: cycle 4 day 1 (C4D1), after five to seven weeks of nivolumab. Each patient relapsed following autologous stem cell transplantation, and prior brentuximab vedotin exposure differed. Complete response, partial response or progressive disease made up the best responses. Sequences were derived from peripheral blood mononuclear cells (PBMCs), sampled before the fourth cycle of nivolumab. This TCR was recovered from a human donor with classical Hodgkin lymphoma.

The CDR3: CASSEQYF. DNA for the CDR3: TGTGCCAGCAGTGAGCAGTACTTC. J is TRBJ2-7 and V is TRBV6-5; D remains ambiguous. CDR3 length equals 8 residues. The germline CDR1 and CDR2 sequences are MNHEY and SVGAGI. The V end lost 5 bases, the J end lost 7 bases, and 0 bases lay between the germline ends.